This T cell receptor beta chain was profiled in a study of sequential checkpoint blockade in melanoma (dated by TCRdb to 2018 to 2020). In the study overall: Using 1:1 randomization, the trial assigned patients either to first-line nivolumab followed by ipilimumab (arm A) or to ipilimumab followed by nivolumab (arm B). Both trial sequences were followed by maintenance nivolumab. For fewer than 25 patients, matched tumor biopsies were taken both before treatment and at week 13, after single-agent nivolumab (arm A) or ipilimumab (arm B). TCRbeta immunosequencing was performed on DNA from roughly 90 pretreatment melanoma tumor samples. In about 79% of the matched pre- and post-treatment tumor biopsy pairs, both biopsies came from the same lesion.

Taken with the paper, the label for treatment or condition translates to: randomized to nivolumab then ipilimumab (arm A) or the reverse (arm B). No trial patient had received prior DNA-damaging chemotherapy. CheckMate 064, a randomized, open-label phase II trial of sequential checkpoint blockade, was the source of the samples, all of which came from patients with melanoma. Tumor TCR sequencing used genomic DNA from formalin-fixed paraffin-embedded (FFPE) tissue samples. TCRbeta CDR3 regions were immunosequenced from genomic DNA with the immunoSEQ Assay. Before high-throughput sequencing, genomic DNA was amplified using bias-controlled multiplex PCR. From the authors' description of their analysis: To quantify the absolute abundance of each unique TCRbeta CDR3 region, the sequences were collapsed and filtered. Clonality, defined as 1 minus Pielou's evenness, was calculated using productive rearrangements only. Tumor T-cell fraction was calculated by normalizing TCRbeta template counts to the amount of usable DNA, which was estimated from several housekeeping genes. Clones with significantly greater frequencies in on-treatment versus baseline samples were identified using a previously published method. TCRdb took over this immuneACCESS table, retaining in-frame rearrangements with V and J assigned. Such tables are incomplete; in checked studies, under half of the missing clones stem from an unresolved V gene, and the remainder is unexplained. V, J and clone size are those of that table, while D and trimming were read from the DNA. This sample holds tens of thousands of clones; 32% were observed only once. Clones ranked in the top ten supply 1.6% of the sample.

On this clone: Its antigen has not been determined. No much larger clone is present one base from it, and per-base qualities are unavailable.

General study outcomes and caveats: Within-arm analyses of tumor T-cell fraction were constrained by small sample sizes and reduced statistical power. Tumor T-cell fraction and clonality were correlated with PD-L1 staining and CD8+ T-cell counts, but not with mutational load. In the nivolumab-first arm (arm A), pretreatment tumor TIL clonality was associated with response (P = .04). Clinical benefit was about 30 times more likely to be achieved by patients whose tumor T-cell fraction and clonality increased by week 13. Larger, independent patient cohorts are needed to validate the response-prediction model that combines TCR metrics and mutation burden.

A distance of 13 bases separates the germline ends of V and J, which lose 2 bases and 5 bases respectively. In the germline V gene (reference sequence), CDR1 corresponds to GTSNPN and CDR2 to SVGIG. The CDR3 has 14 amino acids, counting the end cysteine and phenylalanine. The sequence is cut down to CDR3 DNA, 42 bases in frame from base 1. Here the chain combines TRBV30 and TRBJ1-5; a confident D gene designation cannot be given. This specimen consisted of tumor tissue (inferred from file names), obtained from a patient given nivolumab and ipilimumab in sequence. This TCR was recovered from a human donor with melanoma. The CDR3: CAWSNLAGDQPQHF. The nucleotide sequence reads TGTGCCTGGAGTAACCTCGCCGGGGATCAGCCCCAGCATTTT.